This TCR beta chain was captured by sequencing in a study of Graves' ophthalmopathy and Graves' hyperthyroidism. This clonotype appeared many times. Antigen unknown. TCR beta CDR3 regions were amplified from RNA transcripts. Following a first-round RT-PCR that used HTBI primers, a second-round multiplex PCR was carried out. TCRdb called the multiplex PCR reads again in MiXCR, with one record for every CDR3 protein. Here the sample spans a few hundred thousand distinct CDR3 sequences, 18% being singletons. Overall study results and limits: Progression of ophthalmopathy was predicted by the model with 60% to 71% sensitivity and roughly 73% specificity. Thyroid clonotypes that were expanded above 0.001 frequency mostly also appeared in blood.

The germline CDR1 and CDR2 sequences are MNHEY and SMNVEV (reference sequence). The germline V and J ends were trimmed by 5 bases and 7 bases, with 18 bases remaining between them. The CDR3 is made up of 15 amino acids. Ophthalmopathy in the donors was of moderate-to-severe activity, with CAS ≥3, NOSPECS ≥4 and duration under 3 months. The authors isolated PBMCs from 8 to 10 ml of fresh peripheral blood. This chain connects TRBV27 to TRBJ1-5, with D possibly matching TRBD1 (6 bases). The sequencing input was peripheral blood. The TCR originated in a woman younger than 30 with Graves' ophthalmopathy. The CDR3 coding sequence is TGTGCCAGCAGTCCACCGGGGGGGCAGCGCCAGCCCCAGCATTTT. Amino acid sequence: CASSPPGGQRQPQHF.